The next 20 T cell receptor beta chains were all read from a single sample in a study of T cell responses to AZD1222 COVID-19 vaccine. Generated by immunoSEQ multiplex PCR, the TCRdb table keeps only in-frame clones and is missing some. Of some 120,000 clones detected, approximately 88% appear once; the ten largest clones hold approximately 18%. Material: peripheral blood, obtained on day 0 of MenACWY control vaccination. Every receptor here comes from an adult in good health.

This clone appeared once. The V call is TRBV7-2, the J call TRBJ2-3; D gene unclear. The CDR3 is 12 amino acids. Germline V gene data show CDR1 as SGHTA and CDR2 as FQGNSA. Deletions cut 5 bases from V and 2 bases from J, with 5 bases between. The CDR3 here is CASSPYTDTQYF. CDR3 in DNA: TGTGCCAGCAGCCCGTACACAGATACGCAGTATTTT.

The CDR3 sequence: CASSEWLAQANYGYTF. Here the CDR3 DNA reads TGCGCCAGCAGTGAGTGGCTCGCCCAAGCTAACTATGGCTACACCTTC. The rearrangement links TRBV10-1 to TRBJ1-2; D is undetermined. Trimming took off 1 base at V and 0 bases at J, with 12 bases between the two ends. This CDR3 is built from 16 residues. Germline V CDR1 and CDR2: WNHNN, SYGVQD (reference sequence).

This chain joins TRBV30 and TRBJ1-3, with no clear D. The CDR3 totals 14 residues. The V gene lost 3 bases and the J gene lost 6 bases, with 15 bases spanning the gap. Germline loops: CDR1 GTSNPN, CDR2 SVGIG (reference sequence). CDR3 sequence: CAWSPGSGVNTIYF. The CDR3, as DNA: TGTGCCTGGAGCCCAGGCAGCGGCGTAAACACCATATATTTT.

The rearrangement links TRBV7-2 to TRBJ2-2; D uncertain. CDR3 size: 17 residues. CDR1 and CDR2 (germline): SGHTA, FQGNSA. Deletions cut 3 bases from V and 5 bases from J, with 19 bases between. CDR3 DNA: TGTGCCAGCAGCTTCCAGGCCGCATCCATAGTGACCGGGGAGCTGTTTTTT. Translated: CASSFQAASIVTGELFF. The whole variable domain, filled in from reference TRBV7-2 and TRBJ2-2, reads GAGVSQSPSNKVTEKGKDVELRCDPISGHTALYWYRQSLGQGLEFLIYFQGNSAPDKSGLPSDRFSAERTGGSVSTLTIQRTQQEDSAVYLCASSFQAASIVTGELFFGEGSRLTVL.

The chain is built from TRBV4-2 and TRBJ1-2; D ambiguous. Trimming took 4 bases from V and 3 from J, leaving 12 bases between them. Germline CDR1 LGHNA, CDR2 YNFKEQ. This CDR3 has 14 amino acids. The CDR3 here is CASSPRQTDYGYTF. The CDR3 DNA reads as TGTGCCAGCAGCCCCCGCCAGACCGACTATGGCTACACCTTC.

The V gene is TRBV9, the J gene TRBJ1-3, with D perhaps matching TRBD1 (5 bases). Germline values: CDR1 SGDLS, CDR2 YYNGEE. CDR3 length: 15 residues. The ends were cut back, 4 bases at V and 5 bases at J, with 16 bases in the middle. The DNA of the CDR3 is TGTGCCAGCAGCAGCACCCAGGGTCTAAGAAACACCATATATTTT. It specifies CASSSTQGLRNTIYF.

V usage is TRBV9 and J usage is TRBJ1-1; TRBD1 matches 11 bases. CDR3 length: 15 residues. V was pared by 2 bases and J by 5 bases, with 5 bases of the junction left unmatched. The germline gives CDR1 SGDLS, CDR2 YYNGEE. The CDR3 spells CASSVRGQGATEAFF. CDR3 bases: TGTGCCAGCAGCGTCCGTGGACAGGGGGCGACTGAAGCTTTCTTT.

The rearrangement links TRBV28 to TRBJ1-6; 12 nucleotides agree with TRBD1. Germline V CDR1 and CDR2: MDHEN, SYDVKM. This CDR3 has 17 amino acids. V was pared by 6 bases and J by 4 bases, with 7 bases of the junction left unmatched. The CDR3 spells CASRTPGQGAYNSPLHF. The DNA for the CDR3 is TGTGCCAGCAGAACCCCGGGACAGGGGGCGTATAATTCACCCCTCCACTTT.

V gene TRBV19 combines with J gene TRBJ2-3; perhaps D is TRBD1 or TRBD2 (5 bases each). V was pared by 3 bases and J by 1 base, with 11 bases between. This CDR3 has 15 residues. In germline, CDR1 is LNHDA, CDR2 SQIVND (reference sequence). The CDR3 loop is CASSITRDRTDTQYF. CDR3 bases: TGTGCCAGTAGTATCACCCGGGACCGCACAGATACGCAGTATTTT.

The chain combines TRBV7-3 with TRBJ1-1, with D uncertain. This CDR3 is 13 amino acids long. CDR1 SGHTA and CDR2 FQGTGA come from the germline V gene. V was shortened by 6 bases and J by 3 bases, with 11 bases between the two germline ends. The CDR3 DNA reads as TGTGCCAGCAGGATCACCCCTGACACTGAAGCTTTCTTT. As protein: CASRITPDTEAFF.

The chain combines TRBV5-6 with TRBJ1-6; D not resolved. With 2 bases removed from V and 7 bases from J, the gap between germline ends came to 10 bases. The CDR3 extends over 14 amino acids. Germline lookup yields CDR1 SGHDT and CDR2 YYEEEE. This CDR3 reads CASSFEDRNSPLHF. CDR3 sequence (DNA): TGTGCCAGCAGCTTTGAGGACCGGAATTCACCCCTCCACTTT. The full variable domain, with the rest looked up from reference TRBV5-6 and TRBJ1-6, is DAGVTQSPTHLIKTRGQQVTLRCSPKSGHDTVSWYQQALGQGPQFIFQYYEEEERQRGNFPDRFSGHQFPNYSSELNVNALLLGDSALYLCASSFEDRNSPLHFGNGTRLTVT.

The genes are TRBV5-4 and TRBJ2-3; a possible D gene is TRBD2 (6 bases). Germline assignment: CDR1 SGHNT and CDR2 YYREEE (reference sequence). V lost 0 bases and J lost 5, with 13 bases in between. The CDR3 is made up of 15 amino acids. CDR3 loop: CASSLVDYGRDTQYF. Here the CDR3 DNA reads TGTGCCAGCAGCTTGGTGGATTACGGGAGAGATACGCAGTATTTT.

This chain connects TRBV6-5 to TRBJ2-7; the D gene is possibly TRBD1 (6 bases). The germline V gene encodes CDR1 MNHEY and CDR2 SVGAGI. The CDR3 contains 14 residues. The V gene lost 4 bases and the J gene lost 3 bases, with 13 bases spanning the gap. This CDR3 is CASSSAGTYYEQYF. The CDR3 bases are TGTGCCAGCAGTTCCGCCGGGACATACTACGAGCAGTACTTC.

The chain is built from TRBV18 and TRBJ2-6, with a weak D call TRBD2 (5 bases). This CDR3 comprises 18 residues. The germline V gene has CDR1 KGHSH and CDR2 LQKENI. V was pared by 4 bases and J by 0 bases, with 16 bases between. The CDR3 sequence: CASSLTGITTSGANVLTF. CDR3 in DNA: TGTGCCAGCTCACTCACCGGGATAACGACCTCTGGGGCCAACGTCCTGACTTTC.

The CDR3 here is CASSPRGTSYYNEQFF. The CDR3 DNA sequence: TGTGCCAGCAGTCCGAGAGGGACTAGTTACTACAATGAGCAGTTCTTC. This chain uses TRBV28 with TRBJ2-1, with 8 bases identical to TRBD2. This CDR3 has 16 residues. CDR1 is MDHEN, CDR2 SYDVKM, per germline. V lost 5 bases, J lost 3 bases, and 9 bases stayed unmatched.

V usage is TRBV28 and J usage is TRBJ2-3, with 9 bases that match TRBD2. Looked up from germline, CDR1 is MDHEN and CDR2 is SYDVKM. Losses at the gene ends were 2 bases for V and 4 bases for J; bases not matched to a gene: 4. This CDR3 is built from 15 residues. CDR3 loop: CASSLNSGRPDTQYF. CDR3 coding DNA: TGTGCCAGCAGTTTAAATAGCGGGAGACCAGATACGCAGTATTTT.

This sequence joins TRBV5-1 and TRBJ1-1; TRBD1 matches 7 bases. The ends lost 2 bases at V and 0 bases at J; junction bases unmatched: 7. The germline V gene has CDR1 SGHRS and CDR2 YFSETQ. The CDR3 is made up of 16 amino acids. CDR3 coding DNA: TGCGCCAGCAGCTTCGTAAGGGGGCGATTGAACACTGAAGCTTTCTTT. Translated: CASSFVRGRLNTEAFF.

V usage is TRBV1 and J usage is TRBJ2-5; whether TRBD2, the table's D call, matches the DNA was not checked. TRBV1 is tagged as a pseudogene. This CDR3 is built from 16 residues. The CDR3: CTSSQDPSGNQKTQYF. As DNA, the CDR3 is TGCACCAGCAGCCAAGACCCTAGCGGGAATCAAAAGACCCAGTACTTC.

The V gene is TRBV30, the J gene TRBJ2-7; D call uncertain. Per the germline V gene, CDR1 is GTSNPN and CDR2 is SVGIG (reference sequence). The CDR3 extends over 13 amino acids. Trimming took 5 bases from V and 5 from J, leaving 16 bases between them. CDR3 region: CAWAKGAFNEQYF. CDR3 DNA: TGTGCCTGGGCGAAAGGAGCTTTCAACGAGCAGTACTTC.

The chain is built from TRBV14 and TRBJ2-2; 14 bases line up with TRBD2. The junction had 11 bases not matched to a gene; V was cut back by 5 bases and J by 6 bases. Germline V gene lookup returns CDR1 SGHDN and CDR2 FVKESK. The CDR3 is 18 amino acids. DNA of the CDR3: TGTGCCAGCAGCTCTACCCCGGGACTAGCGGGAGCGGCCGGGGAGCTGTTTTTT. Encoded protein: CASSSTPGLAGAAGELFF.